This T cell receptor beta chain was observed in a study of blood T cell repertoires in COVID-19. As to this clone: Other DNA variants within this sample encode the same CDR3.

Sequencing used immunoSEQ multiplex PCR; TCRdb keeps in-frame clones, though not all of them. The sample shows some 130,000 clones, about nine tenths of them seen only once. The specimen sequenced was peripheral blood. This TCR was sampled from a woman in her 70s with COVID-19, enrolled during active disease.

The CDR3 coding sequence is TGTGCCAGCAGCTTGCCCAGGGCCGATTCACCCCTCCACTTT. It specifies CASSLPRADSPLHF. The chain couples TRBV5-6 to TRBJ1-6; a possible D gene is TRBD1 (5 bases). Trimming left V 1 base short and J 8 bases short, with 10 bases between. The CDR3 consists of 14 residues. From germline, CDR1 is SGHDT and CDR2 YYEEEE. The whole variable domain, remainder taken from reference TRBV5-6 and TRBJ1-6, is DAGVTQSPTHLIKTRGQQVTLRCSPKSGHDTVSWYQQALGQGPQFIFQYYEEEERQRGNFPDRFSGHQFPNYSSELNVNALLLGDSALYLCASSLPRADSPLHFGNGTRLTVT.